This TCR beta chain derives from a study of blood T cell repertoires in COVID-19. Across the whole study: Some COVID-19 samples were acute and others convalescent; all came from the United States, Italy and Spain. PBMCs, B-cell-depleted T cells, or T cells provided the cDNA or gDNA that made up the material.

In the original analysis: Researchers report that nucleated cell counts were estimated from reference gene primer amplification. Sequencing was performed with immunoSEQ multiplex PCR; in TCRdb, only in-frame clones are kept and a portion is missing. V and J calls and clone size follow that table, whereas D and trimming were derived from the DNA. The sample holds roughly 110,000 clones, over 80% seen once. V was trimmed by 5 bases and J by 2 bases, leaving 13 bases between them. This CDR3 comprises 14 residues. The germline CDR1 and CDR2 sequences are MNHEY and SVGAGI. The V call is TRBV6-5, the J call TRBJ2-7; the D gene is possibly TRBD1 (6 bases). This clonotype originated in a woman in her seventies with acute or convalescent COVID-19. Sequenced: peripheral blood. CDR3 DNA sequence: TGTGCCAGCAGTATCTTTAAGGGGGCCTACGAGCAGTACTTC. Residues: CASSIFKGAYEQYF.